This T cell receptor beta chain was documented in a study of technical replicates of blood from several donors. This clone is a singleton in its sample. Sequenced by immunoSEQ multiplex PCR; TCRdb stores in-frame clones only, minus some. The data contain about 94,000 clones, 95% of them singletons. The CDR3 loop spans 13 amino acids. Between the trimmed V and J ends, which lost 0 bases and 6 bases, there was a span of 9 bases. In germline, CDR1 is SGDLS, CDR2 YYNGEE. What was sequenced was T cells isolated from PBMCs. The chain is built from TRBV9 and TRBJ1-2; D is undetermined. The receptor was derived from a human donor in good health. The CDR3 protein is CASSVDIDNGYTF. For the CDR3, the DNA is TGTGCCAGCAGCGTAGATATTGACAATGGCTACACCTTC. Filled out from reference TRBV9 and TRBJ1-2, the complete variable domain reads DSGVTQTPKHLITATGQRVTLRCSPRSGDLSVYWYQQSLDQGLQFLIQYYNGEERAKGNILERFSAQQFPDLHSELNLSSLELGDSALYFCASSVDIDNGYTFGSGTRLTVV.